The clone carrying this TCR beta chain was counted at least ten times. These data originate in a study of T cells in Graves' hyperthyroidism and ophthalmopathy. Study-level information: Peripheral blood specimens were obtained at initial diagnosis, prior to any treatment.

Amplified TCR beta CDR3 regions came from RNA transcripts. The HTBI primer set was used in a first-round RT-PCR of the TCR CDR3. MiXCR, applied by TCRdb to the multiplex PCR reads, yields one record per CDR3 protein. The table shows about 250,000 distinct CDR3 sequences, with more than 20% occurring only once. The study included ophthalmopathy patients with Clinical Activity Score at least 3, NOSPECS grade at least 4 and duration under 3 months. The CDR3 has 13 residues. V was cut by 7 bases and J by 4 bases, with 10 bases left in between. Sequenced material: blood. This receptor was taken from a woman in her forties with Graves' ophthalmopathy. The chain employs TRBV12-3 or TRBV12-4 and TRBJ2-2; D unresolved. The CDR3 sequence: CASNPSPTGELFF. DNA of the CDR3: TGTGCCAGCAACCCCTCCCCCACCGGGGAGCTGTTTTTT.